Below, 26 T cell receptor beta chains from the same sample are listed, as sequenced in a study of molecular identifiers for immune sequencing clone quantification. From the PCR reads, TCRdb called clonotypes with MiXCR, one entry per CDR3 protein. Here the sample spans roughly 630,000 distinct CDR3 sequences, roughly 25% being singletons. Sequencing was done on a sample of naive CD8+ T cells from blood, with Jurkat cell RNA spiked in. Subset: FACS-sorted CD8+CD4-CCR7+CD45RA+ naive T cells. Every receptor here comes from a human donor in good health. Some libraries in this study had Jurkat cell RNA spiked in.

This clonotype has just a few counts. The chain is built from TRBV27 and TRBJ1-6, with D maybe TRBD1 (6 bases). The germline V gene encodes CDR1 MNHEY and CDR2 SMNVEV (reference sequence). The CDR3 is 16 residues long. Trimming took 7 bases from V and 7 from J, leaving 20 bases between them. In DNA, the CDR3 is TGTGCCAGCACCCGGACAGCTCTTCAGGCGAATTCACCCCTCCACTTT. It yields the protein CASTRTALQANSPLHF.

This clonotype appeared a few times. This may arise from a read error, as a much more abundant clone is one base away. This chain joins TRBV29-1 and TRBJ2-3, with 7 positions matching TRBD2. V was clipped by 4 bases and J by 1 base; unmatched bases: 2. The CDR3 length is 13 residues. The germline V gene has CDR1 SQVTM and CDR2 ANQGSEA. The CDR3 here is CSVVAGGTDTQYF. The CDR3 bases are TGCAGCGTTGTTGCGGGGGGCACAGATACGCAGTATTTT.

The gene calls are TRBV5-8 and TRBJ2-7, with 10 bases fitting TRBD1. CDR3 length equals 15 residues. Trimming took 5 bases from V and 0 from J; bases not matched to a gene: 5. The germline V gene encodes CDR1 SGHTS and CDR2 YDEGEE. The CDR3 nucleotides are TGTGCCAGCAGTTGGGGGACAGGGGTCTCCTACGAGCAGTACTTC. Translating it yields CASSWGTGVSYEQYF.

This chain joins TRBV4-1 and TRBJ2-2; D is unresolved. The CDR3 has 17 amino acids. From germline, CDR1 is MGHRA and CDR2 YSYEKL. V was trimmed by 0 bases and J by 5 bases, leaving 16 bases between them. The CDR3 protein is CASSQDPPGRFTGELFF. The CDR3 DNA follows: TGCGCCAGCAGCCAAGATCCCCCAGGCAGGTTTACCGGGGAGCTGTTTTTT.

This chain links TRBV7-9 with TRBJ1-1, with D perhaps TRBD1 (6 bases). CDR3 length: 14 residues. Germline V gives CDR1 SEHNR, CDR2 FQNEAQ (reference sequence). V was clipped by 8 bases and J by 6 bases, with 19 bases between them. DNA for the CDR3: TGTGCCAGCTTTTCGGGGGGCTCGTACCCTGAAGCTTTCTTT. Translation: CASFSGGSYPEAFF.

This clonotype was seen repeatedly, ten times or more. The chain recombines TRBV9 with TRBJ2-2; tentative D call: TRBD2 (5 bases). The length of the CDR3 is 16 residues. Germline assignment: CDR1 SGDLS and CDR2 YYNGEE. V lost 2 bases, J lost 0 bases, and 11 bases lay in between. The CDR3 DNA reads TGTGCCAGCAGCGTTCACGGGGTGACGAACACCGGGGAGCTGTTTTTT. Amino acid sequence: CASSVHGVTNTGELFF. The entire variable domain, with the rest obtained from reference TRBV9 and TRBJ2-2, is as follows: DSGVTQTPKHLITATGQRVTLRCSPRSGDLSVYWYQQSLDQGLQFLIQYYNGEERAKGNILERFSAQQFPDLHSELNLSSLELGDSALYFCASSVHGVTNTGELFFGEGSRLTVL.

In this sample, this clonotype turned up once. A much larger clonotype is one base distant, so this may be a read error. The J gene is TRBJ2-3, the V gene TRBV15; tentatively, D is TRBD2 (5 bases). This CDR3 comprises 15 residues. V was shortened by 0 bases and J by 5 bases, with 12 bases between the two germline ends. CDR1 is LNHNV and CDR2 is YYDKDF in the germline V gene (reference sequence). The CDR3 loop reads CATSRELRARDTQYF. CDR3 nucleotides: TGTGCCACCAGCAGAGAACTGAGGGCGCGAGATACGCAGTATTTT.

The gene calls are TRBV4-3 and TRBJ1-1; possibly TRBD1 for D (6 bases). This CDR3 comprises 17 residues. V lost 0 bases to trimming and J lost 1 base, with 15 bases between them. The germline gives CDR1 LGHNA, CDR2 YSLEER. CDR3 DNA sequence: TGCGCCAGCAGCCAAGAGGGGGCAGGGTTACCGAACACTGAAGCTTTCTTT. Its translation is CASSQEGAGLPNTEAFF.

This clonotype showed up many times. The chain is built from TRBV5-6 and TRBJ2-7; 9 bases map to TRBD1. CDR3 length: 15 residues. The V segment lost 0 bases and the J segment 2 bases; nucleotides outside the gene matches: 3. Germline CDR1 SGHDT, CDR2 YYEEEE. The CDR3 DNA is TGTGCCAGCAGCTTGGGACAGGGGGTGGCCTACGAGCAGTACTTC. This codes for CASSLGQGVAYEQYF.

This clonotype was detected many times. The J gene is TRBJ2-6, the V gene TRBV7-9, with a possible D match to TRBD1 (5 bases). This CDR3 has 18 residues. Germline lookup yields CDR1 SEHNR and CDR2 FQNEAQ (reference sequence). The ends were cut back, 0 bases at V and 1 base at J, with 13 bases in the middle. CDR3 sequence: CASSLAPGIASGANVLTF. CDR3 in DNA: TGTGCCAGCAGCTTAGCCCCAGGGATAGCATCTGGGGCCAACGTCCTGACTTTC.

The J gene is TRBJ2-2, the V gene TRBV24-1; D is possibly TRBD1 or TRBD2 (6 bases each). The CDR3 spans 15 residues. CDR1 is KGHDR, CDR2 SFDVKD, per germline. The V gene lost 2 bases and the J gene lost 5 bases, with 11 bases spanning the gap. The CDR3 nucleotides are TGTGCCACCAGTGATTCAGGAGGGGGTACCGGGGAGCTGTTTTTT. Residues: CATSDSGGGTGELFF.

There are a few counts of this clonotype. The CDR3 DNA reads TGCGCCAGCAGCCATGGCGCGGGAGTAAATTCCTACGAGCAGTACTTC. It codes for CASSHGAGVNSYEQYF. The chain combines TRBV4-3 with TRBJ2-7, with TRBD2 matching over 7 bases. The CDR3 loop spans 16 amino acids. V shed 3 bases and J 1 base; nucleotides not matched to a gene: 9. Germline V gene lookup returns CDR1 LGHNA and CDR2 YSLEER.

This clonotype was observed at least ten times. The chain links TRBV2 to TRBJ1-1, with D hard to call. The CDR3 loop spans 13 amino acids. The V and J ends lost 3 bases and 4 bases respectively, with 9 bases between them. Germline values: CDR1 SNHLY, CDR2 FYNNEI. CDR3 sequence: CASSEWVTTEAFF. The CDR3, as DNA: TGTGCCAGCAGTGAGTGGGTGACCACTGAAGCTTTCTTT.

On this clonotype: The CDR3 ends on some other residue instead of the conserved phenylalanine or tryptophan, so this is likely a read error. The CDR3 loop reads CASSFPGVGGKETQYL. The CDR3 nucleotides are TGTGCCAGCAGTTTCCCAGGGGTTGGGGGGAAAGAGACCCAGTACCTC. J is TRBJ2-5 and V is TRBV12-3 or TRBV12-4, with D perhaps given as TRBD1 or TRBD2 (6 bases each). V shed 3 bases and J shed 3 bases, with 17 bases lying between them. The CDR3 spans 16 residues.

This clonotype was seen at least ten times. The chain recombines TRBV20-1 with TRBJ2-3; TRBD2 matches 12 bases. V shed 5 bases, J shed 5 bases, and the junction held 11 bases outside the gene matches. Per the germline V gene, CDR1 is DFQATT and CDR2 is SNEGSKA (reference sequence). The CDR3 loop spans 16 amino acids. In DNA, the CDR3 is TGCAGTGCTCCTTCTCTAGCGGGGGGGCGCGGAGATACGCAGTATTTT. It translates to CSAPSLAGGRGDTQYF.

This clonotype was counted only a few times. This CDR3 reads CATSAGTGITGELFF. In DNA form, the CDR3 reads TGTGCCACCAGTGCTGGGACAGGGATCACCGGGGAGCTGTTTTTT. The chain has TRBV24-1 and TRBJ2-2; 9 bases are a match to TRBD1. The trim removed 5 bases at V and 4 bases at J, leaving 4 bases unmatched. The CDR3 contains 15 residues. Germline V gene sequence: CDR1 KGHDR, CDR2 SFDVKD.

This clonotype was counted between two and nine times. The chain joins TRBV18 to TRBJ2-5, with TRBD1 identical over 7 bases. Trimming removed 2 bases from V and 1 base from J; junction bases left unmatched: 7. CDR1 KGHSH and CDR2 LQKENI come from the germline V gene. The CDR3 has 16 amino acids. CDR3 DNA: TGTGCCAGCTCACCAACCGGGACAGAGGCCCAAGAGACCCAGTACTTC. It is translated as CASSPTGTEAQETQYF. The full variable domain, with the rest looked up from reference TRBV18 and TRBJ2-5, is NAGVMQNPRHLVRRRGQEARLRCSPMKGHSHVYWYRQLPEEGLKFMVYLQKENIIDESGMPKERFSAEFPKEGPSILRIQQVVRGDSAAYFCASSPTGTEAQETQYFGPGTRLLVL.

Points on this clonotype: A much larger clone sits a single nucleotide away, making a read error possible. Here the CDR3 omits its conserved ending phenylalanine or tryptophan, so a read error is the likely source. The J gene is TRBJ2-7, the V gene TRBV7-9, with D perhaps matching TRBD1 (6 bases). This CDR3 comprises 15 residues. V was cut by 1 base and J by 2 bases, with 12 bases left in between. The germline gives CDR1 SEHNR, CDR2 FQNEAQ (reference sequence). The DNA of the CDR3 is TGTGCCAGCAGCTTAGAGACAGGAGGAACCTACGAGCAGTACCTC. This translates into CASSLETGGTYEQYL.

The sample holds many counts of this clonotype. This chain uses TRBV7-9 with TRBJ2-3; TRBD2 is a possible D gene (7 bases). Trimming took 4 bases from V and 0 from J, leaving 14 bases between them. Germline V gene sequence: CDR1 SEHNR, CDR2 FQNEAQ (reference sequence). The CDR3 spans 16 residues. The CDR3 bases are TGTGCCAGCAGCTGGGAGGGGGTTTGGAGCACAGATACGCAGTATTTT. Translated, it gives CASSWEGVWSTDTQYF.

The V call is TRBV20-1, the J call TRBJ2-7, with 9 bases identical to TRBD2. Trimming took 6 bases from V and 4 from J; bases not matched to a gene: 25. In germline, CDR1 is DFQATT, CDR2 SNEGSKA (reference sequence). The CDR3 length is 19 residues. The CDR3 sequence: CSALPVQGKARGGNYEQYF. The CDR3 DNA reads TGCAGTGCCCTTCCCGTTCAGGGCAAAGCGCGGGGGGGGAATTACGAGCAGTACTTC.

For this clonotype: Sequence at one end of the junction differs from germline and may be a read error. V and J are TRBV5-3 and TRBJ2-7; possibly TRBD2 for D (6 bases). TRBV5-3 is known as an ORF, though its function is uncertain. This CDR3 comprises 16 residues. In DNA, the CDR3 is TGTGCCAGCAGCTTGGGAGGCGGGGATAGGACCTACGAGCAGTACTTC. As protein: CASSLGGGDRTYEQYF.

This clonotype appeared a few times. The chain employs TRBV6-6 and TRBJ2-7; no reliable D call. The CDR3 runs 13 residues. CDR1 and CDR2 (germline): MNHNY, SVGAGI (reference sequence). Trimming removed 2 bases at V and 3 bases at J, with 8 bases between. The CDR3 region has the DNA TGTGCCAGCAGTTACACTTGGGGCTACGAGCAGTACTTC. Translated, it gives CASSYTWGYEQYF.

Ten or more counts support this clonotype. This chain joins TRBV6-5 and TRBJ2-3; D assignment may be TRBD1 or TRBD2 (5 bases each). The V gene's germline CDR1 is MNHEY and CDR2 SVGAGI. The V end was cut by 6 bases, the J end by 4 bases, with 11 bases between. This CDR3 region has 13 residues. DNA of the CDR3: TGTGCCAGCAGACCGGGACCTCCAGATACGCAGTATTTT. Protein product: CASRPGPPDTQYF.

In this sample, this clonotype turned up a few times. The chain uses TRBV7-9 and TRBJ2-2, with 7 positions matching TRBD1. V trimming: 4 bases; J trimming: 4 bases; junction bases outside the gene matches: 9. CDR3 length equals 16 residues. The V gene's germline CDR1 is SEHNR and CDR2 FQNEAQ (reference sequence). The CDR3 region is CASSWHDRALTGELFF. The CDR3 region has the DNA TGTGCCAGCAGCTGGCACGACAGGGCACTCACCGGGGAGCTGTTTTTT. Full variable domain (rest looked up from reference TRBV7-9 and TRBJ2-2): DTGVSQNPRHKITKRGQNVTFRCDPISEHNRLYWYRQTLGQGPEFLTYFQNEAQLEKSRLLSDRFSAERPKGSFSTLEIQRTEQGDSAMYLCASSWHDRALTGELFFGEGSRLTVL.

This clonotype was picked up a small number of times. Germline is not matched at one junction end, which may reflect a read error. V and J are TRBV11-2 and TRBJ2-2; 9 nucleotides align to TRBD2. Germline lookup yields CDR1 SGHAT and CDR2 FQNNGV. The CDR3 covers 17 residues. In nucleotides, the CDR3 is TGTGCCAGCGGCTTAGTCCTAGCGGGACTTGACACCGGGGAGCTGTTTTTT. Its translation: CASGLVLAGLDTGELFF. The entire variable domain, with the rest obtained from reference TRBV11-2 and TRBJ2-2, is as follows: EAGVAQSPRYKIIEKRQSVAFWCNPISGHATLYWYQQILGQGPKLLIQFQNNGVVDDSQLPKDRFSAERLKGVDSTLKIQPAKLEDSAVYLCASGLVLAGLDTGELFFGEGSRLTVL.

The sample holds a few counts of this clonotype. This chain links TRBV5-4 with TRBJ1-1, with D possibly TRBD1 on 5 matching bases. Trimming shortened V by 0 bases and J by 10 bases, and 16 bases separated the two germline ends. Germline V CDR1 and CDR2: SGHNT, YYREEE (reference sequence). The CDR3 is made up of 14 amino acids. The CDR3 nucleotides read TGTGCCAGCAGCTTGGCCGCGGGATCTGGGGGAGCTTTCTTT. Protein sequence: CASSLAAGSGGAFF.